This TCR beta chain was profiled in a study of spatial heterogeneity in lung cancer. About the study: Detected beta-chain sequences consistently exceeded alpha-chain sequences.

As to time point: sample taken at primary tumor resection. Unsorted whole RNA of tumor, nontumor lung or frozen PBMC was sequenced. CDR1 and CDR2 (germline): MNHEY, SVGAGI. J was trimmed by 3 bases and V by 0 bases; bases with no gene match: 9. The CDR3 has 18 amino acids. This clonotype was counted only a few times. Its antigen remains unknown. Points from the study as a whole: Tumoral mutation counts were tracked by counts of expanded intratumoral alpha and beta TCRs. Ubiquitous and regional expanded TCR counts tracked ubiquitous and regional nonsynonymous mutations, respectively.

Individual TCR cDNA molecules each bore their own unique molecular identifier. TCRdb reanalysed the 5' RACE reads using MiXCR and keeps one entry per CDR3 protein. The table records around 95,000 distinct CDR3 sequences, roughly 4.5% of them present only once. This sequence originates from a male donor with early-stage non-small cell lung cancer. This material consisted of lung tumor tissue, taken at surgery. This chain uses TRBV6-5 with TRBJ2-3, with 10 bases matching TRBD2. CDR3 sequence: CASSYSIALAGETDTQYF. The CDR3 coding sequence is TGTGCCAGCAGTTACTCGATAGCCCTAGCGGGAGAGACAGATACGCAGTATTTT.